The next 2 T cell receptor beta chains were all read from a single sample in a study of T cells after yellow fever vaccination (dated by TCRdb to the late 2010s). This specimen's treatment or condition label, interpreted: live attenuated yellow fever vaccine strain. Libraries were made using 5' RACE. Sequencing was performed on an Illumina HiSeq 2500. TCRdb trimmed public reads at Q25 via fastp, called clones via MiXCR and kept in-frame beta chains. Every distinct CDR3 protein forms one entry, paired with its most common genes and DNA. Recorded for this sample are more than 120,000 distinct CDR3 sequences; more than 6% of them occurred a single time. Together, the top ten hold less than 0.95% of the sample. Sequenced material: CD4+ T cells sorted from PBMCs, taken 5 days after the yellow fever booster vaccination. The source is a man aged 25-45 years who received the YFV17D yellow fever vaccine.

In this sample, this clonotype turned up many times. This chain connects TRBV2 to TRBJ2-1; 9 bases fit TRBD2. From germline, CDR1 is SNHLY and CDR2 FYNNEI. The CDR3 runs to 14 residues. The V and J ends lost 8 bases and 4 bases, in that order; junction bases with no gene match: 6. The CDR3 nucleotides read TGTGCCAGCCGTTCTAGCGGGAATTACAATGAGCAGTTCTTC. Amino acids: CASRSSGNYNEQFF.

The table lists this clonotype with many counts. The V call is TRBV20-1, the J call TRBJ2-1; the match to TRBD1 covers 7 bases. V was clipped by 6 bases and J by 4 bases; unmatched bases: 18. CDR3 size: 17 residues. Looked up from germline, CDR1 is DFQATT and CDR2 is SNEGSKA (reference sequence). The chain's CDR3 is CSANLQGYGRGYNEQFF. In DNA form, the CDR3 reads TGCAGTGCAAACCTACAGGGGTACGGACGAGGGTACAATGAGCAGTTCTTC.